The 9 T cell receptor beta chains below were found in one sample sequenced in a study of blood T cell repertoires in COVID-19. This table comes from immunoSEQ multiplex PCR, and its TCRdb copy is limited to in-frame clones, with some not included. Altogether under 200,000 clones are present, roughly 78% being singletons, with the ten largest covering 6% to 7.5%. What was sequenced was peripheral blood. Every receptor here comes from an older man with active or convalescent COVID-19.

This sequence joins TRBV7-8 and TRBJ1-2, with 11 nucleotides matching TRBD1. CDR1 and CDR2 from the germline V gene are SGHVS and FQNEAQ. CDR3 length: 16 amino acids. After removal of 6 bases from V and 2 bases from J, the junction contained 8 bases not matched to a gene. The CDR3 protein is CASSFRDRGGNYGYTF. The CDR3 DNA is TGTGCCAGCAGTTTCCGGGACAGGGGGGGGAACTATGGCTACACCTTC.

The chain recombines TRBV9 with TRBJ1-1; D is perhaps TRBD1 (5 bases). Per germline, CDR1 SGDLS and CDR2 YYNGEE. The CDR3 sequence is 13 residues long. The ends were cut back, 3 bases at V and 5 bases at J, with 11 bases in the middle. The CDR3 protein is CASSETSGTEAFF. CDR3 nucleotides: TGTGCCAGCAGCGAGACCTCAGGGACTGAAGCTTTCTTT. The complete variable domain, with remaining parts taken from reference TRBV9 and TRBJ1-1, reads DSGVTQTPKHLITATGQRVTLRCSPRSGDLSVYWYQQSLDQGLQFLIQYYNGEERAKGNILERFSAQQFPDLHSELNLSSLELGDSALYFCASSETSGTEAFFGQGTRLTVV.

The rearrangement links TRBV5-4 to TRBJ1-4; TRBD1 might be the D (6 bases). The CDR3 sequence is 13 residues long. Germline V gene sequence: CDR1 SGHNT, CDR2 YYREEE (reference sequence). Trimming removed 4 bases at V and 6 bases at J, with 10 bases between. The CDR3 DNA reads as TGTGCCAGCAGCATCCGGACAGATGAAAAACTGTTTTTT. Encoded protein: CASSIRTDEKLFF.

The rearrangement links TRBV4-1 to TRBJ2-7; D perhaps matches TRBD2 (6 bases). V lost 0 bases to trimming and J lost 9 bases, with 12 bases between them. The CDR3 runs to 13 residues. The V gene's germline CDR1 is MGHRA and CDR2 YSYEKL. In nucleotides, the CDR3 is TGCGCCAGCAGCCAAGATCTAGGTAGCGGGCAGTACTTC. Protein: CASSQDLGSGQYF.

The V and J genes are TRBV9 and TRBJ1-2, with 7 bases matching TRBD1. Trimming removed 0 bases from V and 8 bases from J; junction bases left unmatched: 7. The germline CDR1 and CDR2 sequences are SGDLS and YYNGEE. There are 14 residues in the CDR3. CDR3 nucleotide sequence: TGTGCCAGCAGCGTAGTGGAACAGGGGCGCGGCTACACCTTC. Translation gives CASSVVEQGRGYTF.

This clone has only a few counts. V gene TRBV19 combines with J gene TRBJ2-2, with D maybe TRBD1 (5 bases). CDR3 size: 15 residues. The V and J ends lost 3 bases and 6 bases respectively, with 14 bases between them. From germline, CDR1 is LNHDA and CDR2 SQIVND (reference sequence). As DNA, the CDR3 is TGTGCCAGTAGTATCAGTCCAGGGAATCCCGGGGAGCTGTTTTTT. The encoded protein is CASSISPGNPGELFF. Combining the CDR3 with reference TRBV19 and TRBJ2-2 gives the whole variable domain DGGITQSPKYLFRKEGQNVTLSCEQNLNHDAMYWYRQDPGQGLRLIYYSQIVNDFQKGDIAEGYSVSREKKESFPLTVTSAQKNPTAFYLCASSISPGNPGELFFGEGSRLTVL.

This chain links TRBV7-8 with TRBJ1-1; D call uncertain. Trimming pared 1 base from V and 10 bases from J, leaving 19 bases between. Germline CDR1 SGHVS, CDR2 FQNEAQ. This CDR3 is 15 amino acids long. DNA of the CDR3: TGTGCCAGCAGCTTAGTCGAATGGGCCGCAGAAGGAGCTTTCTTT. Translated, it gives CASSLVEWAAEGAFF.

The chain has TRBV21-1 and TRBJ1-3; the table gives TRBD1 as D, unverified against the DNA. TRBV21-1 is tagged as a pseudogene. There are 17 residues in the CDR3. This CDR3 is CASSKYLGAASGNTIYF. DNA of the CDR3: TGTGCCAGCAGCAAATACCTGGGGGCCGCCTCTGGAAACACCATATATTTT.

This clone has just one count. CDR3 sequence: CASSKGLSNLQETQYF. In DNA, the CDR3 is TGTGCCAGCAGCAAGGGACTATCGAACCTACAAGAGACCCAGTACTTC. This sequence joins TRBV5-4 and TRBJ2-5; 7 nucleotides align to TRBD2. The CDR3 is 16 amino acids. V was clipped by 4 bases and J by 2 bases; unmatched bases: 11. CDR1 is SGHNT, CDR2 YYREEE, per germline (reference sequence).